These 17 T cell receptor beta chains share one sample of origin, sequenced in a study of shared clonotypes between healthy human individuals. TCRdb's copy holds only in-frame clones and misses some; the assay was immunoSEQ multiplex PCR. The data show 2.3 million or so clones, with over 90% seen just once and about 0.39% held by the top ten. The sample consisted of naive CD4+ T cells from PBMCs. Subset indicated: CD45RA+ positively selected. These TCRs come from a man aged 18 to 35 in good health. Some clones in this sample may be carry-over from other donors' samples.

Regarding this clone: In the same sample, other DNA sequences code for this CDR3. This sequence joins TRBV29-1 and TRBJ1-4, with TRBD1 as a possible D gene (6 bases). The CDR3 is made up of 12 amino acids. Trimming took 3 bases from V and 5 from J, leaving 7 bases between them. Germline V gene data show CDR1 as SQVTM and CDR2 as ANQGSEA. The CDR3 nucleotides read TGCAGCGTTGACAGGGGAAATGAAAAACTGTTTTTT. Translated: CSVDRGNEKLFF.

This CDR3 reads CASRLQGYEQYF. For the CDR3, the DNA is TGTGCCAGCAGATTACAGGGTTACGAGCAGTACTTC. The rearrangement uses TRBV6-6 and TRBJ2-7, with D possibly TRBD1 on 6 matching bases. The CDR3 consists of 12 residues. CDR1 and CDR2 from the germline V gene are MNHNY and SVGAGI (reference sequence). V lost 6 bases to trimming and J lost 4 bases, with 10 bases between them.

The genes are TRBV15 and TRBJ2-7; tentatively, D is TRBD1 or TRBD2 (5 bases each). V lost 1 base and J lost 3, with 16 bases in between. CDR1 and CDR2 (germline): LNHNV, YYDKDF (reference sequence). This CDR3 has 16 residues. CDR3 sequence reads: CATSRANRGRVYEQYF. CDR3 DNA: TGTGCCACCAGCAGAGCCAACCGGGGCAGAGTCTACGAGCAGTACTTC.

The V gene is TRBV10-3, the J gene TRBJ2-3; D is unclear. Germline-derived CDR1 and CDR2 are ENHRY and SYGVKD. CDR3 length: 13 residues. V lost 3 bases and J lost 0, with 4 bases in between. The CDR3 nucleotides read TGTGCCATCAGTGACCCCAGCACAGATACGCAGTATTTT. Translating it yields CAISDPSTDTQYF.

The chain has TRBV10-3 and TRBJ2-3; the D is unclear. The V and J ends lost 1 base and 8 bases respectively, with 16 bases between them. The CDR3 is 15 amino acids. CDR1 ENHRY and CDR2 SYGVKD come from the germline V gene. The CDR3 DNA is TGTGCCATCAGTGAGTTAGGCGACTCCGCCGGTACGCAGTATTTT. Amino acid sequence: CAISELGDSAGTQYF.

In the case of this clone: The sample carries other DNA sequences with the same CDR3. The chain joins TRBV5-4 to TRBJ2-7; 7 bases align to TRBD2. The CDR3 is made up of 16 amino acids. The V segment lost 0 bases and the J segment 1 base; nucleotides outside the gene matches: 7. Germline V gives CDR1 SGHNT, CDR2 YYREEE (reference sequence). CDR3 nucleotide sequence: TGTGCCAGCAGCTTGGGGGGGGGAGTCATTTCCTACGAGCAGTACTTC. Translating gives CASSLGGGVISYEQYF.

The chain joins TRBV28 to TRBJ2-7; D possibly corresponds to TRBD1 (5 bases). Germline CDR1 reads MDHEN; CDR2 reads SYDVKM. V dropped 7 bases and J dropped 3 bases, with 13 bases sitting between them. This CDR3 is 13 amino acids long. The CDR3 DNA is TGTGCCAGCACTCTGGGGCAGGGCTACGAGCAGTACTTC. Its translation: CASTLGQGYEQYF.

The V call is TRBV5-6, the J call TRBJ2-7; maybe TRBD2 (6 bases). This CDR3 is 13 amino acids long. From germline, CDR1 is SGHDT and CDR2 YYEEEE. Trimming cost V 1 base and J 3 bases, with 8 bases left between them. CDR3 in DNA: TGTGCCAGCAGCTTGATAGCGGACTACGAGCAGTACTTC. It codes for CASSLIADYEQYF. Drawing the rest from reference TRBV5-6 and TRBJ2-7, the complete variable domain is DAGVTQSPTHLIKTRGQQVTLRCSPKSGHDTVSWYQQALGQGPQFIFQYYEEEERQRGNFPDRFSGHQFPNYSSELNVNALLLGDSALYLCASSLIADYEQYFGPGTRLTVT.

The chain recombines TRBV2 with TRBJ2-4, with D unresolved. This CDR3 spans 14 amino acids. The germline V and J ends were trimmed by 2 bases and 1 base, with 6 bases remaining between them. CDR1 and CDR2 from the germline V gene are SNHLY and FYNNEI. CDR3 protein: CASSESGAKNIQYF. As DNA, the CDR3 is TGTGCCAGCAGTGAATCTGGGGCCAAAAACATTCAGTACTTC.

This clone was detected a few times. J is TRBJ1-5 and V is TRBV10-3; TRBD1 might be the D (5 bases). Looked up from germline, CDR1 is ENHRY and CDR2 is SYGVKD. Trimming pared 4 bases from V and 3 bases from J, leaving 10 bases between. The CDR3 contains 14 residues. CDR3 in DNA: TGTGCCATCAGTGGACAGAAAACCAATCAGCCCCAGCATTTT. Translation: CAISGQKTNQPQHF.

This sequence joins TRBV6-5 and TRBJ2-2; TRBD2 matches 9 bases. J was trimmed by 4 bases and V by 10 bases; bases with no gene match: 7. CDR1 MNHEY and CDR2 SVGAGI come from the germline V gene. The CDR3 contains 14 residues. The CDR3 loop is CATVAGVSTGELFF. Written as DNA, the CDR3 is TGTGCCACCGTAGCGGGAGTCAGCACCGGGGAGCTGTTTTTT.

This chain uses TRBV30 with TRBJ2-7; D is possibly TRBD1 (6 bases). Trimming removed 5 bases from V and 2 bases from J, with 13 bases in between. Germline V gene data show CDR1 as GTSNPN and CDR2 as SVGIG (reference sequence). The CDR3 loop spans 13 amino acids. The CDR3 protein is CAWHPRGPYEQYF. The CDR3 bases are TGTGCCTGGCACCCCAGGGGCCCCTACGAGCAGTACTTC.

In DNA, the CDR3 is TGTGCCACCAGCCCCGGGCGACTGGGGCCGGAAGGAAACACCATATATTTT. It yields the protein CATSPGRLGPEGNTIYF. The V and J genes are TRBV15 and TRBJ1-3, with D perhaps TRBD1 (5 bases). V was pared by 5 bases and J by 4 bases, with 21 bases between. This CDR3 has 17 residues. Germline values: CDR1 LNHNV, CDR2 YYDKDF (reference sequence).

The rearrangement uses TRBV9 and TRBJ2-5, with D hard to call. From germline, CDR1 is SGDLS and CDR2 YYNGEE. The V gene lost 0 bases and the J gene lost 2 bases, with 14 bases spanning the gap. The CDR3 sequence is 16 residues long. CDR3 loop: CASSVATWAGQETQYF. The DNA of the CDR3 is TGTGCCAGCAGCGTAGCTACGTGGGCAGGTCAAGAGACCCAGTACTTC.

On this clone: Other DNA sequences in the same sample also yield this CDR3. The chain employs TRBV5-1 and TRBJ2-2; D unclear. CDR1 is SGHRS and CDR2 is YFSETQ in the germline V gene. The CDR3 extends over 14 amino acids. V lost 0 bases to trimming and J lost 4 bases, with 7 bases between them. CDR3 region: CASSLGLSTGELFF. The CDR3 DNA is TGCGCCAGCAGCTTGGGGCTATCCACCGGGGAGCTGTTTTTT.

V usage is TRBV5-4 and J usage is TRBJ1-2; 8 nucleotides align to TRBD1. Germline CDR1 is SGHNT and CDR2 is YYREEE (reference sequence). This CDR3 region has 15 residues. With 0 bases clipped from V and 3 bases from J, the junction kept 4 bases outside the gene matches. The CDR3: CASSLARQGHYGYTF. Here the CDR3 DNA reads TGTGCCAGCAGCTTGGCCCGACAGGGGCACTATGGCTACACCTTC.

The count of this clone is one. The chain employs TRBV11-2 and TRBJ2-5; 8 bases align to TRBD2. The CDR3 contains 15 residues. Germline V gene data show CDR1 as SGHAT and CDR2 as FQNNGV. V gave up 3 bases and J gave up 2 bases; unmatched junction bases: 5. The CDR3 loop reads CASSFETSAQETQYF. CDR3 nucleotide sequence: TGTGCCAGCAGCTTTGAGACTAGCGCTCAAGAGACCCAGTACTTC.